Detailed here is one TCR beta chain. Its antigen is currently not known. Base-call qualities are not available, and no considerably larger clone is one nucleotide away. Different DNA sequences within this sample yield the same CDR3. Healthy HIV-negative adults with no recently reported acute infections or vaccinations were included as donors. Every donor was a Caucasian adult residing in Nashville, Tennessee, USA. CD8 memory samples were composed of magnetically selected CD45RO+ cells combined with CCR7-negative CD45RA+ effector memory (TemRA) cells. After blood collection by leukapheresis, PBMCs were isolated using Ficoll-Histopaque density gradient centrifugation and then cryopreserved in the vapor phase of liquid nitrogen. Analytical flow cytometry was used to check the purity and quantity of every magnetically sorted T cell population. Genomic DNA was isolated from each sorted fraction and quantified by UV absorbance on a Nanodrop 2000c.

Per the germline V gene (reference sequence), MNHEY is the CDR1 and SMNVEV is the CDR2. Trimming takes 4 bases off V and 5 bases off J; junction bases not matched to a gene: 5. The CDR3 covers 14 residues, taking in both the cysteine and the phenylalanine. Here the CDR3 DNA is all that survives: 42 bases in frame from base 1. TCR CDR3 regions were amplified from genomic DNA by multiplex PCR using the deep immunoSEQ assay. Extracted genomic DNA from each cell subset was spread evenly across all wells of several immunoSEQ 96-well plates, with each plate serving as a replicate. For sorted subsets, each replicate PCR was loaded with approximately 190 ng genomic DNA, equivalent to about 30,000 T cell genomes. Purified libraries were measured with a Qubit 3.0 fluorometer, size-checked on a Bioanalyzer 2100, and measured again with the KAPA Library Quantification kit. Each immunoSEQ 96-well plate was sequenced on its own single-read 150-cycle Illumina NextSeq 550 flow cell. Concerning the study's data processing: Because only junctional sequences without quality scores were contained in the immunoSEQ output, filtering matching that applied to full-length reads could not be performed. To assign V/J genes and CDR3, sequences were annotated using PyIR, a Python wrapper for IgBLAST v1.9, with IMGT germline references. Any read was removed if the V/J assignment was weak (E-value above 1e-6), the CDR3 was missing, or the read contained stop codons, out-of-frame junctions, or ambiguous translated residues. V3J clonotypes were defined as sequences sharing the same inferred V gene, J gene, and CDR3 amino acid sequence. Percentage overlap between repertoires was computed as shared unique clonotypes divided by the size of the smaller repertoire. RTK rarefaction, the Chao1 estimator, and Recon v2.1 estimates of unobserved clonotypes were used to assess repertoire richness. OLGA was used to compute generation probabilities for all TCRbeta clonotypes that the gDNA method yielded from a handful of donors. TCRdb retrieved this table from immuneACCESS and kept in-frame rearrangements only. Not all clones are present; in checked studies, unresolved V genes account for under half, and no reason is known for the remainder. The V and J calls and clone size are taken from that table; D and trimming were inferred from the DNA. This sample has about 690,000 clones in its table, and around 91% of those were observed once. The leading ten clones occupy about a third of the sample.

This record comes from a study of shared clonotypes between healthy human individuals (dated by TCRdb to the early 2020s). With respect to the entire study: The cohort included three men and a couple of women between 18 and 49 years of age. Per donor, three plates each were used for CD4 naive and CD4 memory, two for CD8 naive, and one for CD8 memory. To estimate repertoire size and how much clonotype sharing occurs between individuals, the study deeply sequenced the blood TCR repertoires of several healthy adults. To increase sequencing depth and limit assay-specific biases, TCR repertoire library preparation and sequencing were carried out by different laboratories using diverse techniques. Each donor's leukapheresis produced roughly between roughly 0.85 and 10 billion PBMCs.

Study-level results and caveats: The genetic and exposure-history diversity represented was limited by the small number of donors. Pairwise subsampling led to the expectation that sequencing depth would affect the degree of clonotype sharing among donors. Larger estimated clonotype richness was generally found for naive subsets than for memory subsets. Across a handful of donors, roughly 5.1% of naive CD4, roughly 3.4% of naive CD8, about 2.3% of memory CD4, and under 0.45% of memory CD8 clonotypes were shared. Compared with non-shared clonotypes, the clonotypes found in all four sorted-subset donors had higher generation probabilities. Sampling was limited to blood, and TCR repertoires in tissue likely differ from TCR repertoires in blood. Incomplete sequencing was indicated by rarefaction of sorted-subset datasets, despite the large sequencing depth.

Source material: memory CD8+ T cells from PBMCs. Reading the label with the study, this specimen's cell subset or site is: CD45RO+ cells pooled with CCR7-negative TemRA cells. The chain was built from TRBV27 and TRBJ2-7; TRBD1 fits 10 bases in the junction. The TCR was taken from a man between 18 and 29 years old in good health. Some clones in this sample may be carry-over from other donors' samples. The nucleotides read TGTGCCAGCAGTTGGGACAGGGGTACCCACGAGCAGTACTTC. It specifies CASSWDRGTHEQYF.